These 8 T cell receptor beta chains share one sample of origin, sequenced in a study of response to subunit inactivated influenza vaccine. TCRdb called the RT-PCR reads again in MiXCR, with one record for every CDR3 protein. The data contain some 480,000 distinct CDR3 sequences, around 9.9% of them singletons. The specimen was PBMCs from blood, collected more than 35 days after vaccination. All receptors derive from a man aged 45 to 65 who received an inactivated influenza vaccine.

The chain recombines TRBV28 with TRBJ1-2, with a tentative D call TRBD1 (5 bases). Germline V CDR1 and CDR2: MDHEN, SYDVKM. There are 15 residues in the CDR3. V was shortened by 6 bases and J by 3 bases, with 17 bases between the two germline ends. The CDR3 reads CASREQTARHYGYTF. The CDR3, as DNA: TGTGCCAGCAGGGAACAGACAGCTAGGCACTATGGCTACACCTTC.

V gene TRBV7-8 combines with J gene TRBJ2-1; tentatively, D is TRBD2 (5 bases). The ends were cut back, 2 bases at V and 7 bases at J, with 12 bases in the middle. CDR1 SGHVS and CDR2 FQNEAQ come from the germline V gene. The CDR3 contains 14 residues. The CDR3 DNA reads TGTGCCAGCAGCTTAAACGAGGGATATAATGAGCAGTTCTTC. Amino acid sequence: CASSLNEGYNEQFF.

This clonotype was counted between two and nine times. The chain recombines TRBV5-1 with TRBJ2-1; 10 bases align to TRBD1. This CDR3 is built from 17 residues. Trimming took 4 bases from V and 9 from J; bases not matched to a gene: 16. CDR1 and CDR2 (germline): SGHRS, YFSETQ. The CDR3 coding sequence is TGCGCCAGCAGCCCGAACCCGGGACAGGGGATATATAGTGAGCAGTTCTTC. Its translation: CASSPNPGQGIYSEQFF.

This chain links TRBV4-3 with TRBJ2-2, with 8 nucleotides matching TRBD2. V lost 2 bases to trimming and J lost 0 bases; unmatched junction nucleotides: 11. CDR1 is LGHNA, CDR2 YSLEER, per germline. The CDR3 length is 19 residues. The CDR3 reads CASSQTSYSGDANTGELFF. The CDR3, as DNA: TGCGCCAGCAGCCAAACCTCTTATAGCGGGGACGCGAACACCGGGGAGCTGTTTTTT.

Concerning this clonotype itself: The junction does not match germline at one end; this may be a read error. V is TRBV2 and J is TRBJ2-1; 7 bases are a match to TRBD1. Germline values: CDR1 SNHLY, CDR2 FYNNEI. This CDR3 has 15 residues. The CDR3 reads CASSEDRERDNEQFF. The DNA for the CDR3 is TGTGCCAGCAGCGAAGACAGGGAGAGGGACAATGAGCAGTTCTTC.

The chain uses TRBV28 and TRBJ2-7; 9 bases are shared with TRBD2. Germline trimming cut 3 bases from V and 3 bases from J; bases unmatched to any gene: 6. The germline V gene has CDR1 MDHEN and CDR2 SYDVKM. The length of the CDR3 is 15 residues. The CDR3 DNA is TGTGCCAGCAGTTTGGTAGCGGGGGCCGACTACGAGCAGTACTTC. Protein: CASSLVAGADYEQYF. Looking up the rest from reference TRBV28 and TRBJ2-7 gives the full variable domain: DVKVTQSSRYLVKRTGEKVFLECVQDMDHENMFWYRQDPGLGLRLIYFSYDVKMKEKGDIPEGYSVSREKKERFSLILESASTNQTSMYLCASSLVAGADYEQYFGPGTRLTVT.

The chain joins TRBV9 to TRBJ2-1, with TRBD1 matching 8 bases. V gave up 3 bases and J gave up 8 bases; unmatched junction bases: 4. CDR3 length: 13 amino acids. The germline V gene has CDR1 SGDLS and CDR2 YYNGEE. The CDR3 loop reads CASSGGQGYEQFF. The CDR3 region has the DNA TGTGCCAGCAGCGGTGGACAGGGCTATGAGCAGTTCTTC.

V gene TRBV20-1 combines with J gene TRBJ2-1; TRBD2 agrees at 7 bases. This CDR3 contains 12 residues. Germline V gives CDR1 DFQATT, CDR2 SNEGSKA (reference sequence). The ends lost 6 bases at V and 4 bases at J; junction bases unmatched: 3. In DNA, the CDR3 is TGCAGTGCCACAGCGGGATACAATGAGCAGTTCTTC. It yields the protein CSATAGYNEQFF.